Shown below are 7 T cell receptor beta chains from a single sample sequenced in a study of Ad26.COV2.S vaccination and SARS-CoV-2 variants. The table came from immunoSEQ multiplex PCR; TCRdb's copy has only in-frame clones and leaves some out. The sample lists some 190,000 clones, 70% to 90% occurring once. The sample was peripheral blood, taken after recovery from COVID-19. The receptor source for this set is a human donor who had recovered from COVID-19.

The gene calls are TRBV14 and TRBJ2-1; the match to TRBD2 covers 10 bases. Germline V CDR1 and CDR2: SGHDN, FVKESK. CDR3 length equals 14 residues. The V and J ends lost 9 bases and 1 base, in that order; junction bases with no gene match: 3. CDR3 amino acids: CASSGLASYNEQFF. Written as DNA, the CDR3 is TGTGCCAGTTCGGGACTAGCGTCCTACAATGAGCAGTTCTTC.

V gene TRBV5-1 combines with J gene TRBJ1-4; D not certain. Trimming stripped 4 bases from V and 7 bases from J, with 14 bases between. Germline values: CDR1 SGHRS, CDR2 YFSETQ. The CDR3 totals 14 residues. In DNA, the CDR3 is TGCGCCAGCAGCCCGAATCCCACCCTTGAAAAACTGTTTTTT. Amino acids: CASSPNPTLEKLFF.

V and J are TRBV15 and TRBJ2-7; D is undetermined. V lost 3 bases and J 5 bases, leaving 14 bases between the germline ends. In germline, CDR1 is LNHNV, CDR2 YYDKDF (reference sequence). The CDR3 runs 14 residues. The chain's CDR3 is CATSRTLKGDEQYF. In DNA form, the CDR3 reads TGTGCCACCAGCAGGACTTTAAAGGGTGACGAGCAGTACTTC.

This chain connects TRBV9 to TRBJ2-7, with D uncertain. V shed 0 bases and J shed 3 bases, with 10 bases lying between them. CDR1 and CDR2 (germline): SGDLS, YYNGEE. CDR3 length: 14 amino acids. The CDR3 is CASSVDLDVYEQYF. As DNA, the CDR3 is TGTGCCAGCAGCGTAGACTTGGATGTCTACGAGCAGTACTTC.

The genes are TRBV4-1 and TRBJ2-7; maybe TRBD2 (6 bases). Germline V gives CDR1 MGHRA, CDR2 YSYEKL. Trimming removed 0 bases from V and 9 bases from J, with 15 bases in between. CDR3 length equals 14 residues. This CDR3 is CASSQDVTGVGQYF. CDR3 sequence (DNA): TGCGCCAGCAGCCAAGACGTGACGGGGGTAGGGCAGTACTTC.

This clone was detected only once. CDR3 protein: CASSLRQDSRDNEQFF. The CDR3 bases are TGTGCCAGCAGCTTACGTCAGGATTCCCGGGACAATGAGCAGTTCTTC. This chain uses TRBV7-8 with TRBJ2-1; D remains ambiguous. The CDR3 is 16 residues long. The V gene lost 2 bases and the J gene lost 5 bases, with 16 bases spanning the gap. The germline CDR1 and CDR2 sequences are SGHVS and FQNEAQ.

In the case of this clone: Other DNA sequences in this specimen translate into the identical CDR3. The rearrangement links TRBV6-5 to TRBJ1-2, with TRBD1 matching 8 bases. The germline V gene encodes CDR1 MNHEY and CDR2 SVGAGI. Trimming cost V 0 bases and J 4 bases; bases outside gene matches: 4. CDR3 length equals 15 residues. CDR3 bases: TGTGCCAGCAGTTACTCGTCAGGGGGCGGCTATGGCTACACCTTC. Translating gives CASSYSSGGGYGYTF.